This TCR beta chain was documented in a study of shared clonotypes between healthy human individuals. The ends lost 4 bases at V and 6 bases at J; junction bases unmatched: 7. The CDR3 length is 16 residues. Germline-derived CDR1 and CDR2 are SGHKS and YYEKEE (reference sequence). Remarks on this clone: The antigen is undetermined.

General study results and limits: Generation probabilities of non-shared clonotypes were lower (relative to those shared by all four donors).

The assay was immunoSEQ multiplex PCR, and TCRdb's table has in-frame clones only and misses some. The sample lists approximately 530,000 clones, roughly 95% occurring once. The sequencing sample was made of naive CD4+ T cells sorted from blood. Subset indicated: CD45RA+ positively selected. The rearrangement joins TRBV5-5 to TRBJ2-1, with 13 bases matching TRBD2. The TCR sequence derives from a woman in her thirties in good health. CDR3 bases: TGTGCCAGCAGCGGATGGACTAGCGGGAGAACCAATGAGCAGTTCTTC. It specifies CASSGWTSGRTNEQFF.